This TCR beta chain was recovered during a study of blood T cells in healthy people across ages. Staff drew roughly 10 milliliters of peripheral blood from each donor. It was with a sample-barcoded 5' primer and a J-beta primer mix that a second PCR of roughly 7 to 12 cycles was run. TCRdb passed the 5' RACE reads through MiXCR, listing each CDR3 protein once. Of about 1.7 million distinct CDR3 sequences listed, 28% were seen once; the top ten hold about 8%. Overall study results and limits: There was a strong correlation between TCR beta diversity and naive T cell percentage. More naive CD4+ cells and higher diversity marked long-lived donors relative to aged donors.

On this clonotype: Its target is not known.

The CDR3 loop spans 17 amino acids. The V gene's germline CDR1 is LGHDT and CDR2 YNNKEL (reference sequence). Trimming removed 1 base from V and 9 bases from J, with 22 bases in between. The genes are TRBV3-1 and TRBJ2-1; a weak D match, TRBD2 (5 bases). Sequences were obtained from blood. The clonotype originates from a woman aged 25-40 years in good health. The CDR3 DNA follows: TGTGCCAGCAGCCAAGCTCCCCCGACTAACGTCGGAAGTGAGCAGTTCTTC. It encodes CASSQAPPTNVGSEQFF.